This TCR beta chain was sequenced during a study of T cell responses to AZD1222 COVID-19 vaccine. Findings and caveats of the study: Repertoires were collected only later (after the peak T cell response had occurred). Only a handful of AZD1222 recipients, roughly six in all, had baseline seropositivity. White British people made up most donors, females outnumbered males, and clonal diversity was possibly underestimated.

This CDR3 comprises 15 residues. Per germline, CDR1 MNHEY and CDR2 SVGAGI. The ends were cut back, 5 bases at V and 1 base at J, with 12 bases in the middle. Comment on this clone: Its antigen is undetermined.

Clones were sequenced by immunoSEQ multiplex PCR, and TCRdb holds only the in-frame ones, with some missing. The sample yields about 150,000 clones, less than 95% seen once. The TCR was taken from an adult in good health. The starting material was peripheral blood, obtained on day 0 of AZD1222 vaccination. This rearrangement joins TRBV6-5 to TRBJ1-5; possible D gene TRBD1, 6 bases. The CDR3 sequence is CASSQTGASNQPQHF. CDR3 nucleotides: TGTGCCAGCAGTCAGACAGGAGCGAGCAATCAGCCCCAGCATTTT.